Detailed here is one T cell receptor (beta chain). There is no known antigen for this receptor. Within one base of it there is no much larger clone, and no base qualities were kept. This specimen belongs to a study of T-cell reconstitution after alpha-beta-depleted transplantation in children (dated by TCRdb to between 2015 and 2016). For context, the study as a whole: Using TCR repertoire profiling, the study followed T-cell immune reconstitution in a quantitative way in children after TCRalphabeta/CD19-depleted allogeneic hematopoietic cell transplantation. Overall study results and their limits: In some patients, the high TCRbeta diversity seen at day 60 was put down to recipient T cells and intrathymic progenitors that had survived conditioning. The apparently early alphabetaT-cell count recovery about two months after transplant was reportedly dependent on only several hundred rapidly expanded clones derived from non-depleted graft cells. The frequencies of hyperexpanded clones fell over the following months, and after one year, T-cell counts and TCRbeta diversity were mostly attributed to newly produced T cells.

Relative to germline, V is 5 bases shorter and J is 3 bases shorter, with 11 bases between their ends. CDR3 length: 13 amino acids, cysteine to valine. Only CDR3 DNA is held: 39 bases, read in frame from base 1. Based on the germline V gene, the CDR1 and CDR2 sequences are SGHTA and FQGNSA. Library generation was performed with PCR. The data were produced on an Illumina HiSeq 2500. Molecular barcoding was employed in the preparation of TCR libraries, with unique molecular identifiers being used to normalize TCRbeta repertoire quantification. TCRdb's own reprocessing of the public reads used fastp at Q25 and MiXCR and kept productive beta chains. Each CDR3 protein appears once, grouped with its most common genes and DNA. Here the sample has 330,000 or so distinct CDR3 sequences; nearly 8% occur a single time. The biggest ten clones account for approximately 9% of the sample. The treatment or condition label of this sample denotes: allogeneic hematopoietic cell transplantation with graft depleted of TCRalphabeta T cells and CD19 B cells. TCRalphabeta/CD19-depleted allogeneic hematopoietic cell grafts were given to the transplant recipients, all of whom were children.

This clonotype was sampled from a female patient aged 2-9 years who had a stem cell transplant for Fanconi anemia, so the T cells may come from the graft donor. The input for sequencing was peripheral blood, taken 360 days after TCRalphabeta/CD19-depleted stem cell transplant. The chain uses TRBV7-2 and TRBJ2-7; the D gene could be TRBD1 or TRBD2, each one agreeing over 5 bases. The DNA is TGTGCCAGCAGCCTTCTGGGGGACTACGAGCAGTACGTC. Translated, this gives CASSLLGDYEQYV.